The 5 T cell receptor beta chains below come from one sample, sequenced in a study of shared clonotypes between healthy human individuals. Only in-frame clones appear in the TCRdb table, and some are missing; sequencing was by immunoSEQ multiplex PCR. Among some 2.1 million clones listed, around 93% were seen once. Naive-designated CD8 cells lacked CD45RO, were positively enriched for CCR7, and omitted terminally differentiated effector memory CD45RA+ cells. The sequencing input was naive CD8+ T cells from PBMCs. The receptor set was obtained from a man between 18 and 29 years old in good health. Some clones in this sample may be carry-over from other donors' samples.

The chain has TRBV19 and TRBJ2-7, with D tentatively TRBD2 (5 bases). Germline-derived CDR1 and CDR2 are LNHDA and SQIVND (reference sequence). Trimming took off 3 bases at V and 2 bases at J, with 14 bases between the two ends. This CDR3 has 15 residues. In nucleotides, the CDR3 is TGTGCCAGTAGTATCCGGGCTATGAGGGCCTACGAGCAGTACTTC. Protein product: CASSIRAMRAYEQYF.

The chain is built from TRBV5-6 and TRBJ2-3, with 7 bases lining up with TRBD1. Germline V gene data show CDR1 as SGHDT and CDR2 as YYEEEE. V was clipped by 0 bases and J by 0 bases; unmatched bases: 4. CDR3 length equals 16 residues. Here the CDR3 reads CASSLVRDSSTDTQYF. In nucleotides, the CDR3 is TGTGCCAGCAGCTTGGTTAGGGACAGCAGCACAGATACGCAGTATTTT. The full variable domain, with the rest looked up from reference TRBV5-6 and TRBJ2-3, is DAGVTQSPTHLIKTRGQQVTLRCSPKSGHDTVSWYQQALGQGPQFIFQYYEEEERQRGNFPDRFSGHQFPNYSSELNVNALLLGDSALYLCASSLVRDSSTDTQYFGPGTRLTVL.

The rearrangement joins TRBV6-1 to TRBJ1-1, with a weak D call TRBD1 (6 bases). V was trimmed by 6 bases and J by 0 bases, leaving 8 bases between them. This CDR3 contains 13 residues. Per the germline V gene, CDR1 is MNHNS and CDR2 is SASEGT. The CDR3 reads CASRGHMNTEAFF. As DNA, the CDR3 is TGTGCCAGCAGGGGACATATGAACACTGAAGCTTTCTTT.

This clone was recorded only once. This chain connects TRBV6-1 to TRBJ1-5, with TRBD1 matching over 10 bases. CDR3 length equals 17 residues. J gave up 5 bases and V 4 bases, and 11 bases lay outside the gene matches. Germline CDR1 is MNHNS and CDR2 is SASEGT. CDR3 loop: CASSGDRGPRLDQPQHF. For the CDR3, the DNA is TGTGCCAGCAGTGGGGACAGGGGTCCCCGATTGGATCAGCCCCAGCATTTT.

The chain links TRBV4-2 to TRBJ2-5; TRBD1 or TRBD2 may be the D gene (7 bases each). The CDR3 runs to 16 residues. Between the trimmed V and J ends, which lost 3 bases and 4 bases, there was a span of 18 bases. Germline loops: CDR1 LGHNA, CDR2 YNFKEQ. The CDR3 DNA sequence: TGTGCCAGCAGCCAGCTGTGGGAGGGGGCGCGAGAGACCCAGTACTTC. Its protein is CASSQLWEGARETQYF.